These T cell receptor beta chains were read from a single sample in a study of shared clonotypes between healthy human individuals. The method was immunoSEQ multiplex PCR; TCRdb's version includes in-frame clones alone and lacks a portion of them. The table has some 89,000 clones, 67% seen once; the top ten hold less than 50%. Sequenced: memory CD8+ T cells sorted from blood. The receptor source for this set is a man under 40 in good health. CDR3s include the opening cysteine and the closing phenylalanine or tryptophan. Fields, in order: V gene, clone size, D gene, J gene, CDR3 DNA, CDR3 protein. D genes are given only for firm matches. The size field is filled for only some rows; it gives once, few, many or a size class.

>TRBV7-3|-|TRBD1|TRBJ2-7
TGTGCCAGCAGCTTCCAACCCGGGACAGGATATTACTACGAGCAGTACTTC
CASSFQPGTGYYYEQYF
>TRBV5-5|-|TRBD2|TRBJ2-1
TGTGCCAGCAGCGTGAAGGGGACTACCTACTACAATGAGCAGTTCTTC
CASSVKGTTYYNEQFF
>TRBV5-7|-|-|TRBJ2-6
TGTGCCAGCGACTCTATTCTTGCGCAAAGTCGGGCCAACGTCCTGACTTTC
CASDSILAQSRANVLTF
>TRBV5-6|-|-|TRBJ1-1
TGTGCCAGCAGCTTTGGAGGATACTCGACTTTTGAAGCTTTCTTT
CASSFGGYSTFEAFF
>TRBV6-1|-|TRBD2|TRBJ2-7
TGTGCCGTCGGGAGGTATCCCGAGCAGTACTTC
CAVGRYPEQYF
>TRBV2|-|TRBD1|TRBJ1-5
TGTGCCAGCAGTTACTCCGGGACAGGTTTAGGAAATCAGCCCCAGCATTTT
CASSYSGTGLGNQPQHF
>TRBV5-5|-|-|TRBJ2-2
TGTGCCAGCAGCTCCTTAGGACAACACACCGGGGAGCTGTTTTTT
CASSSLGQHTGELFF
>TRBV14|-|-|TRBJ2-1
TGTGCCAGCAGCCCATCTAATCAGGGTCTTTACAATGAGCAGTTCTTC
CASSPSNQGLYNEQFF
>TRBV10-1|-|TRBD1|TRBJ2-7
TGCGCCAGCAGTGAGTCGGTGTTCTGGATCCCTGTCCGACAGGGGGCCGAGCAGTACTTC
CASSESVFWIPVRQGAEQYF
>TRBV6-5|-|TRBD1|TRBJ2-1
TGTGCCAGCACCTCGACAGGGGATCTAGAAGGTGAGCAGTTCTTC
CASTSTGDLEGEQFF
>TRBV5-4|-|TRBD1|TRBJ2-1
TGTGCCAGCAGCAACCGGGACAGAGGGTACAATGAGCAGTTCTTC
CASSNRDRGYNEQFF
>TRBV7-9|few|-|TRBJ1-2
TGTGCCAGCAGCTTAGCCCGAAATTATGGCTACACCTTC
CASSLARNYGYTF
>TRBV5-1|-|-|TRBJ2-3
TGCGCCAGCAGCTTGGATCCGGGGGCTCTGGGACTCCCGAGCACAGATACGCAGTATTTT
CASSLDPGALGLPSTDTQYF
>TRBV27|-|TRBD1|TRBJ2-1
TGTGCCAGCAGTTTATCCGGGACAGTAACGGGGTATCCCCAGTTCTTC
CASSLSGTVTGYPQFF
>TRBV25-1|-|-|TRBJ2-6
TGTGCCAGCAGTGATGACGGACAGAGCTCTGGGGCCAACGTCCTGACTTTC
CASSDDGQSSGANVLTF
>TRBV4-3|-|TRBD2|TRBJ2-2
TGCGCCAGCAGCCAACTGACTAGCGGGAAGGGAGATTTTGGGGAGCTGTTTTTT
CASSQLTSGKGDFGELFF
>TRBV28|-|-|TRBJ2-7
TGTGCCAGCAGTTTCCGAGTCGGCTCCTACGAGCAGTACTTC
CASSFRVGSYEQYF
>TRBV27|-|-|TRBJ2-1
TGTGCCAGCAGCCTGGACGGGTACAATGAGCAGTTCTTC
CASSLDGYNEQFF
>TRBV28|-|TRBD1|TRBJ2-7
TGTGCCAGCAGAAGGACAGGCCTCACCTACGAGCAGTACTTC
CASRRTGLTYEQYF
>TRBV7-9|-|-|TRBJ2-7
TGTGCCAGCAGCTTATCTTCGGGAGAAGGCCACGAGCAGTACTTC
CASSLSSGEGHEQYF
>TRBV5-8|-|TRBD1|TRBJ2-3
TGTGCCAGCAGCTCAAGACAGGGGGTCGGCACAGATACGCAGTATTTT
CASSSRQGVGTDTQYF
>TRBV27|-|-|TRBJ2-1
TGTGCCAGCAGCTCTGGAGCCCCCCGACGAAAGTTCTTC
CASSSGAPRRKFF